This entry concerns a single T cell receptor (beta chain). Its target is unknown. The data were taken from a study of OX40 agonist ivuxolimab in advanced cancers. Study background: The dose of intravenous ivuxolimab that patients received every 2 weeks ranged from 0.01 to 10 mg/kg. Findings and caveats of the study: The CD4+ and CD8+ T cells in the blood had expanded clonally by week 6 at 0.1 to 3.0 mg/kg.

The V gene end was trimmed by 3 bases and the J gene end by 0 bases; junction bases not matched to a gene: 9. The CDR3 totals 18 residues. Germline V lookup: CDR1 MDHEN, CDR2 SYDVKM. Sequenced by immunoSEQ multiplex PCR; TCRdb stores in-frame clones only, minus some. The sample shows 60,000 to 70,000 clones, over 80% of them seen only once. The source of this sequence is an adult with an advanced solid tumor such as melanoma, head and neck, liver or kidney cancer. This chain links TRBV28 with TRBJ1-1; the match to TRBD1 covers 11 bases. The specimen was CD4+ or CD8+ T cells sorted from blood, collected in a trial of the OX40 agonist ivuxolimab. CDR3 sequence reads: CASSFGRTGGKLNTEAFF. CDR3 nucleotides: TGTGCCAGCAGTTTTGGCCGGACAGGGGGCAAACTGAACACTGAAGCTTTCTTT.